This T cell receptor beta chain was sequenced in a study of T cell repertoires in cytomegalovirus infection. Study details: The public TCR beta signatures pointed to both CMV infection and matching HLA type.

V lost 4 bases, J lost 4 bases, and 6 bases stayed unmatched. CDR3 length: 17 amino acids. The germline V gene encodes CDR1 MNHEY and CDR2 SVGEGT. TCRdb called the reads again in MiXCR, with one record for every CDR3 protein. The data contain hundreds of thousands of distinct CDR3 sequences, roughly 9.5% of them singletons. This clonotype was observed many times. The chain recombines TRBV6-2 or TRBV6-3 with TRBJ2-1; 14 nucleotides agree with TRBD2. This clonotype was obtained from a human donor in good health (CMV status not recorded). Some clones in this sample may be carry-over from other donors' samples. Sequences were obtained from PBMCs. The CDR3 sequence: CASSSGLAGVHYNEQFF. The DNA for the CDR3 is TGTGCCAGCAGTTCGGGACTAGCGGGGGTGCATTACAATGAGCAGTTCTTC.